This passage covers 23 T cell receptor beta chains from one sample sequenced in a study of T cells in Graves' hyperthyroidism and ophthalmopathy. Researchers took RNA transcripts and amplified the TCR beta CDR3 regions from them. During a first-round RT-PCR of the TCR CDR3, the HTBI primer set was used. TCRdb called the multiplex PCR reads again in MiXCR, with one record for every CDR3 protein. Of about 690,000 distinct CDR3 sequences listed, 15% to 20% are singletons. The sequencing input was blood. The receptor set was obtained from a man in his forties or fifties with Graves' hyperthyroidism.

This clonotype was observed a few times. The chain is built from TRBV28 and TRBJ1-2, with a tentative D call TRBD1 (5 bases). This CDR3 is built from 14 residues. Germline V gene data show CDR1 as MDHEN and CDR2 as SYDVKM. Trimming left V 2 bases short and J 5 bases short, with 12 bases between. DNA for the CDR3: TGTGCCAGCAGTTTAGGGGGGGGAAGGTATGGCTACACCTTC. Amino acids: CASSLGGGRYGYTF.

The CDR3 bases are TGTGCCAGCAGGAGACTAGCGGGAGTCCAATCCGAGCAGTACTTC. Residues: CASRRLAGVQSEQYF. The V gene is TRBV6-1, the J gene TRBJ2-7; 12 nucleotides agree with TRBD2. The CDR3 length is 15 residues. Germline CDR1 reads MNHNS; CDR2 reads SASEGT. Trimming removed 6 bases from V and 6 bases from J; junction bases left unmatched: 9.

The table lists this clonotype with many counts. The chain combines TRBV28 with TRBJ1-5; TRBD1 matches at 12 bases. The ends lost 5 bases at V and 1 base at J; junction bases unmatched: 12. This CDR3 comprises 19 residues. CDR1 and CDR2 (germline): MDHEN, SYDVKM. CDR3 in amino acids: CASSTHQIGTGGSNQPQHF. The CDR3 DNA sequence: TGTGCCAGCAGTACCCACCAAATCGGGACAGGGGGCAGCAATCAGCCCCAGCATTTT.

The chain combines TRBV4-1 with TRBJ1-5, with D possibly matching TRBD1 (6 bases). This CDR3 region has 15 residues. V was shortened by 0 bases and J by 4 bases, with 10 bases between the two germline ends. The germline CDR1 and CDR2 sequences are MGHRA and YSYEKL. The CDR3 is CASSQEGTQNQPQHF. CDR3 sequence (DNA): TGCGCCAGCAGCCAAGAAGGGACACAAAATCAGCCCCAGCATTTT.

This clonotype was seen ten or more times. The chain joins TRBV30 to TRBJ1-1; D is perhaps TRBD1 (5 bases). With 2 bases removed from V and 7 bases from J, the gap between germline ends came to 17 bases. In germline, CDR1 is GTSNPN, CDR2 SVGIG (reference sequence). The CDR3 is 14 residues long. The DNA for the CDR3 is TGTGCCTGGAGTCAACCACCGGGGCACCTTGAAGCTTTCTTT. Translated: CAWSQPPGHLEAFF.

The chain recombines TRBV4-1 with TRBJ2-7, with 7 bases that match TRBD1. CDR3 length equals 16 residues. The J segment lost 4 bases and the V segment lost 2 bases, leaving 11 bases of the junction unmatched. Germline CDR1 and CDR2: MGHRA and YSYEKL. The CDR3 nucleotides read TGCGCCAGCAGCCAACCCTTCCAGGGGGTAAATTACGAGCAGTACTTC. This sequence encodes CASSQPFQGVNYEQYF.

A note on this clonotype: A much more abundant neighbour one base away suggests this may be a read error. This sequence joins TRBV27 and TRBJ2-5; D remains unclear. The germline V and J ends were trimmed by 5 bases and 0 bases, with 10 bases remaining between them. The germline CDR1 and CDR2 sequences are MNHEY and SMNVEV (reference sequence). This CDR3 is built from 14 residues. In DNA form, the CDR3 reads TGTGCCAGCAGTCTTTGGCCTAACCAAGAGACCCAGTACTTC. Translation gives CASSLWPNQETQYF.

V gene TRBV6-1 combines with J gene TRBJ2-3; possible D gene TRBD1, 5 bases. This CDR3 has 13 amino acids. Trimming removed 6 bases at V and 13 bases at J, with 20 bases between. Germline lookup yields CDR1 MNHNS and CDR2 SASEGT. CDR3 nucleotides: TGTGCCAGCAGGCAGGGCCTTTCATCTACCAAGTATTTT. This codes for CASRQGLSSTKYF.

This clonotype was detected ten times or more. The chain recombines TRBV28 with TRBJ1-2, with D possibly TRBD1 on 6 matching bases. The length of the CDR3 is 14 residues. V lost 6 bases and J lost 4, with 15 bases in between. The germline V gene encodes CDR1 MDHEN and CDR2 SYDVKM. The CDR3 nucleotides read TGTGCCAGCAGGCAGGGTGGGGGCGGCTATGGCTACACCTTC. Translated: CASRQGGGGYGYTF.

This clonotype was picked up many times. The chain is built from TRBV3-1 and TRBJ1-1; 9 bases map to TRBD1. Germline values: CDR1 LGHDT, CDR2 YNNKEL (reference sequence). The CDR3 runs to 15 residues. Germline trimming cut 1 base from V and 3 bases from J; bases unmatched to any gene: 3. CDR3 amino acids: CASSQAGQGDTEAFF. The CDR3 DNA is TGTGCCAGCAGCCAAGCGGGACAGGGCGACACTGAAGCTTTCTTT.

The genes are TRBV12-3 or TRBV12-4 and TRBJ2-1; D is tentatively TRBD1 or TRBD2 (5 bases each). The CDR3 is made up of 15 amino acids. Between the trimmed V and J ends, which lost 4 bases and 6 bases, there was a span of 16 bases. CDR3 sequence reads: CASSWGGFLVNEQFF. DNA for the CDR3: TGTGCCAGCAGTTGGGGCGGGTTCCTAGTCAATGAGCAGTTCTTC.

The chain recombines TRBV20-1 with TRBJ2-1; the D is unclear. The CDR3 length is 15 residues. The V gene lost 0 bases and the J gene lost 1 base, with 10 bases spanning the gap. Germline CDR1 and CDR2: DFQATT and SNEGSKA (reference sequence). The CDR3 nucleotides read TGCAGTGCTAGAGAACGAGCTAGGTCCTACAATGAGCAGTTCTTC. Amino acid sequence: CSARERARSYNEQFF.

The chain carries TRBV10-1 and TRBJ1-2, with no clear D. CDR3 length equals 14 residues. The V end lost 0 bases, the J end lost 4 bases, and 9 bases lay between the germline ends. Germline V CDR1 and CDR2: WNHNN, SYGVQD (reference sequence). CDR3 sequence: CASSESTQSYGYTF. CDR3 coding DNA: TGCGCCAGCAGTGAGTCGACGCAGTCCTATGGCTACACCTTC.

This clonotype has a count of ten or more. The chain is built from TRBV12-3 or TRBV12-4 and TRBJ2-5, with 7 bases aligning to TRBD2. The CDR3 consists of 15 residues. Trimming took 8 bases from V and 4 from J; bases not matched to a gene: 13. The CDR3 nucleotides are TGTGCCAGCTTCCGCGCGGGAGCTTTGGTAGAGACCCAGTACTTC. Translating gives CASFRAGALVETQYF.

The chain uses TRBV28 and TRBJ2-7; 7 nucleotides match TRBD1. There are 14 residues in the CDR3. V was pared by 6 bases and J by 6 bases, with 11 bases of the junction left unmatched. Germline CDR1 is MDHEN and CDR2 is SYDVKM. The CDR3 loop is CASRTYDRDTEQYF. The CDR3 coding sequence is TGTGCCAGCAGAACCTACGACAGGGATACCGAGCAGTACTTC.

V usage is TRBV12-3 or TRBV12-4 and J usage is TRBJ1-6; 9 bases match TRBD1. There are 15 residues in the CDR3. With V trimmed by 6 bases and J by 7 bases, 7 bases remained unmatched. CDR3 sequence (DNA): TGTGCCAGCAGAAGGTCTACAGGGGGCAATTCACCCCTCCACTTT. As protein: CASRRSTGGNSPLHF.

J is TRBJ2-5 and V is TRBV11-2; D could derive from TRBD1 or TRBD2 (6 bases each). Trimming removed 1 base from V and 7 bases from J, with 16 bases in between. Germline V gene sequence: CDR1 SGHAT, CDR2 FQNNGV. There are 15 residues in the CDR3. CDR3 region: CASSLVGDGGGTQYF. CDR3 nucleotide sequence: TGTGCCAGCAGCTTAGTGGGGGACGGAGGGGGGACCCAGTACTTC.

The chain is built from TRBV28 and TRBJ1-2, with 9 bases that match TRBD1. The length of the CDR3 is 16 residues. Unmatched junction bases numbered 10, after V lost 1 base and J lost 7 bases. Germline values: CDR1 MDHEN, CDR2 SYDVKM. CDR3 nucleotides: TGTGCCAGCAGTTTATACGAGGGTGGACAGGGGAGTGGCTACACCTTC. Encoded protein: CASSLYEGGQGSGYTF.

This clonotype has a count of ten or more. This chain connects TRBV20-1 to TRBJ2-5; either TRBD1 or TRBD2 may fit D (5 bases each). CDR1 and CDR2 (germline): DFQATT, SNEGSKA (reference sequence). V gave up 0 bases and J gave up 7 bases, with 15 bases separating them. CDR3 length: 14 residues. The CDR3 sequence is CSAREAGTGRTQYF. The CDR3 DNA sequence: TGCAGTGCTAGAGAAGCCGGGACCGGCAGGACCCAGTACTTC.

At least ten counts were recorded for this clonotype. The chain combines TRBV12-3 or TRBV12-4 with TRBJ1-4; D gene ambiguous. V lost 5 bases and J 0 bases, leaving 7 bases between the germline ends. This CDR3 has 14 residues. For the CDR3, the DNA is TGTGCCAGCAGTCAACAATCAACTAATGAAAAACTGTTTTTT. This codes for CASSQQSTNEKLFF.

In this sample, this clonotype turned up many times. In DNA, the CDR3 is TGTGCCAGCAGTTACTCGGGACTAGCGGGAGGAAAGTCCGAGCAGTACTTC. Amino acid sequence: CASSYSGLAGGKSEQYF. The V call is TRBV6-5, the J call TRBJ2-7, with TRBD2 matching over 15 bases. The CDR3 has 17 amino acids. CDR1 MNHEY and CDR2 SVGAGI come from the germline V gene. Trimming took 0 bases from V and 6 from J; bases not matched to a gene: 6.

This clonotype came up a few times. Being one base from a much bigger clone, this may be a read error. The chain has TRBV6-2 or TRBV6-3 and TRBJ1-1, with D possibly TRBD1 on 5 matching bases. Germline loops: CDR1 MNHEY, CDR2 SVGEGT. The CDR3 covers 16 residues. As DNA, the CDR3 is TGTACCAGCAGCCTATTAAGGACACCGCAGAACACTGAAGCTTTCTTT. It yields the protein CTSSLLRTPQNTEAFF.

The rearrangement uses TRBV6-1 and TRBJ2-1; TRBD2 aligns across 8 bases. Germline V CDR1 and CDR2: MNHNS, SASEGT. This CDR3 is 13 amino acids long. V gave up 8 bases and J gave up 7 bases; unmatched junction bases: 7. In DNA form, the CDR3 reads TGTGCCAGCGTCAGCGGGAGTGATAATGAGCAGTTCTTC. Protein product: CASVSGSDNEQFF.